Listed here are 3 T cell receptor beta chains from one sample, sequenced in a study of blood T cell repertoires in COVID-19. Produced via immunoSEQ multiplex PCR; TCRdb's table is partial and in-frame only. This sample has around 150,000 clones, with approximately 90% found just once. The sample was peripheral blood. These receptor sequences come from a human donor in a cohort sampled during active COVID-19.

J is TRBJ2-7 and V is TRBV28; 7 bases agree with TRBD1. Germline values: CDR1 MDHEN, CDR2 SYDVKM. This CDR3 is built from 14 residues. V lost 6 bases and J lost 3; bases outside the gene matches: 8. The CDR3 DNA reads as TGTGCCAGCAGCCGGGCGACAGGGAACTACGAGCAGTACTTC. Translating it yields CASSRATGNYEQYF.

A word on this clone: The identical CDR3 is also encoded by other nucleotide sequences in the sample. The chain employs TRBV7-3 and TRBJ2-5; TRBD2 agrees at 8 bases. CDR1 is SGHTA, CDR2 FQGTGA, per germline. CDR3 length: 13 residues. The V gene end was trimmed by 2 bases and the J gene end by 4 bases; junction bases not matched to a gene: 0. CDR3 protein: CASSLREGETQYF. DNA of the CDR3: TGTGCCAGCAGCTTACGGGAGGGAGAGACCCAGTACTTC.

The chain links TRBV15 to TRBJ2-2, with a tentative D call TRBD2 (6 bases). Per the germline V gene, CDR1 is LNHNV and CDR2 is YYDKDF (reference sequence). The CDR3 is 14 amino acids. The ends were cut back, 3 bases at V and 4 bases at J, with 9 bases in the middle. CDR3 in DNA: TGTGCCACCAGCAGCCTCGGGGGCACCGGGGAGCTGTTTTTT. It encodes CATSSLGGTGELFF.